A selection of T cell receptor beta chains follows, all from one sample in a study of blood T cell repertoires in COVID-19. The table came from immunoSEQ multiplex PCR; TCRdb's copy has only in-frame clones and leaves some out. The sample contains 200,000 to 300,000 clones, under 90% of which appear only once. The sample was peripheral blood. The receptors here all came from a man between 60 and 75 years old with acute or convalescent COVID-19. Both conserved end residues are part of each CDR3. D genes are given only for firm matches. Some rows mark clone size as missing; the rest say once, few, many or name a class of expanded clone.

CDR3 DNA	CDR3 protein	J gene	D gene	clone size	V gene
TGTGCCAGCAGTTCCACAGGGGTGCATGGCTACACCTTC	CASSSTGVHGYTF	TRBJ1-2	TRBD1	.	TRBV12-3/TRBV12-4
TGTGCCAGCAGCCAAGAAGCACCCTATGGCTACACCTTC	CASSQEAPYGYTF	TRBJ1-2	.	.	TRBV3-1/TRBV3-2
TGTGCCAGCTCCATGCAGAGACCGGGACTAGGATCCTACGAGCAGTACTTC	CASSMQRPGLGSYEQYF	TRBJ2-7	TRBD2	.	TRBV18
TGCGCCAGCAGCGCGACTGCAACTAATGAAAAACTGTTTTTT	CASSATATNEKLFF	TRBJ1-4	.	.	TRBV5-1
TGTGCCAGCAGCCGTGAGGGGAGGGGCGCAGATACGCAGTATTTT	CASSREGRGADTQYF	TRBJ2-3	TRBD2	.	TRBV27
TGTGCCAGCAGCGCCGGGGTAGCGGGAGGGTTGGATGAGCAGTTCTTC	CASSAGVAGGLDEQFF	TRBJ2-1	TRBD2	once	TRBV9
TGTGCCAGCAGTTATGACGCTAGGAGGCGGGCTGGGGCTTTCTTT	CASSYDARRRAGAFF	TRBJ1-1	.	.	TRBV27
TGTGCCAGCAGCTCCCTTCAGGGTCAGGGAGGTGGCTACACCTTC	CASSSLQGQGGGYTF	TRBJ1-2	.	.	TRBV7-6
TGTGCCAGCAGCTCTCGGACAGGGGTGGCCGGGGAGCTGTTTTTT	CASSSRTGVAGELFF	TRBJ2-2	TRBD1	.	TRBV9
TGTGCCAGCTCCCCTCCCGTTGGGCTAGCGGGGGAAGAGACCCAGTACTTC	CASSPPVGLAGEETQYF	TRBJ2-5	TRBD2	.	TRBV18
TGTGCCAGTAGTCCCAAACAGGGGGCTCGGCATCGTCGGAATGAGCAGTTCTTC	CASSPKQGARHRRNEQFF	TRBJ2-1	TRBD1	few	TRBV19
TGTGCCAGCAGTTTATGGGGTAGCGGGGGGTTCACAGATACGCAGTATTTT	CASSLWGSGGFTDTQYF	TRBJ2-3	TRBD2	once	TRBV27
TGTGCCAGCAGCCAATCTCCCGGGATATACTATAATTCACCCCTCCACTTT	CASSQSPGIYYNSPLHF	TRBJ1-6	.	.	TRBV3-1/TRBV3-2
TGTGCCAGCAGGCGTAGGGGGGAGGGACAGGGTGGCATTCAGTACTTC	CASRRRGEGQGGIQYF	TRBJ2-4	TRBD1	.	TRBV27
TGTGCCAGCACCGGGACACGAGCTAGCGAGCAGTACTTC	CASTGTRASEQYF	TRBJ2-7	.	.	TRBV2
TGTGCCAGCAGCCTAGACGGGTGGAACACTGAAGCTTTCTTT	CASSLDGWNTEAFF	TRBJ1-1	.	.	TRBV7-3
TGCGCCAGCAGCTTGGCAGACACAGGGGTGAACACTGAAGCTTTCTTT	CASSLADTGVNTEAFF	TRBJ1-1	TRBD1	.	TRBV5-1
TGTGCCAGCAGGGAGGGACAGGGAGAGACCGGGGAGCTGTTTTTT	CASREGQGETGELFF	TRBJ2-2	TRBD1	.	TRBV28
TGTGCCAGCAGCCCCCGGGGAGGCGGCTCTGGAAACACCATATATTTT	CASSPRGGGSGNTIYF	TRBJ1-3	.	.	TRBV3-1/TRBV3-2
TGTGCCAGCAGCGTAGATGCCGCGGCTAGCGGAAACATTCAGTACTTC	CASSVDAAASGNIQYF	TRBJ2-4	TRBD2	.	TRBV9
TGTGCCAGCAGCCTCGGAGGGTCGGGAGGTGCCGGGGAGCTGTTTTTT	CASSLGGSGGAGELFF	TRBJ2-2	TRBD2	.	TRBV3-1/TRBV3-2
TGTGCCAGCAGCCCCGTGGCGGGGGGGTCCGGGGAGCTGTTTTTT	CASSPVAGGSGELFF	TRBJ2-2	TRBD2	.	TRBV27
TGTGCCAGTAGCCGGAGTTCCCGCACAGATACGCAGTATTTT	CASSRSSRTDTQYF	TRBJ2-3	.	.	TRBV19
TGTGCCAGCTCACCACTAGACTTGAACACTGAAGCTTTCTTT	CASSPLDLNTEAFF	TRBJ1-1	.	once	TRBV18
TGTGCCAGCAGTGAACGATCGGGGGGCGGGGAAGCTTTCTTT	CASSERSGGGEAFF	TRBJ1-1	.	.	TRBV2
TGTGCCAGCAGCTTAGGCTTCCTAGCGGCGGATACGCAGTATTTT	CASSLGFLAADTQYF	TRBJ2-3	TRBD2	many	TRBV11-2
TGTGCCAGCAGCCAAGATCACTCGGATACTACCTACAATGAGCAGTTCTTC	CASSQDHSDTTYNEQFF	TRBJ2-1	.	.	TRBV3-1/TRBV3-2
TGTGCCAGCAGCTTGGTTGGACAGGGGTGGACTAATGAAAAACTGTTTTTT	CASSLVGQGWTNEKLFF	TRBJ1-4	TRBD1	.	TRBV5-4
TGTGCCAGCAGCCCTCTAGAGGCGGGCTACACCTTC	CASSPLEAGYTF	TRBJ1-2	.	.	TRBV2
TGTGCCAGCAGCGGCACCGGGACATGGGGCGAAAAACTGTTTTTT	CASSGTGTWGEKLFF	TRBJ1-4	.	.	TRBV27
TGCAGTGCTAGATGGGACAGTGAAGCTTTCTTT	CSARWDSEAFF	TRBJ1-1	TRBD1	once	TRBV20-1
TGTGCCAGCAGCTTAGCGGGGGGGCCTGAGACCCAGTACTTC	CASSLAGGPETQYF	TRBJ2-5	.	.	TRBV7-9
TGTGCCAGTAGTGTTCAGGGATTGACTGAAGCTTTCTTT	CASSVQGLTEAFF	TRBJ1-1	.	.	TRBV19
TGTGCCAGCAGCCTCAGGGCAAACACCATATATTTT	CASSLRANTIYF	TRBJ1-3	.	.	TRBV5-6
TGTGCCAGCTCACCAAGGGTCGGGAAAGATACGCAGTATTTT	CASSPRVGKDTQYF	TRBJ2-3	.	.	TRBV18
TGTGCCAGCAGCTTGACCCGGGCGGGAGCAAGGTGGGATACGCAGTATTTT	CASSLTRAGARWDTQYF	TRBJ2-3	TRBD2	.	TRBV5-4
TGTGCCAGCAGCCAACAGGGGGCGCGTTTCTTT	CASSQQGARFF	TRBJ1-1	TRBD1	.	TRBV2
TGCGCCAGCAGCCCCGGGACAGCCGAGCAGTACTTC	CASSPGTAEQYF	TRBJ2-7	TRBD1	.	TRBV5-1
TGTGCCAGCAGACCCTATACGGGGACAGGGGTAAAAGGAAACACCATATATTTT	CASRPYTGTGVKGNTIYF	TRBJ1-3	TRBD1	.	TRBV4-2
TGTGCCAGCACCAGGGGCGACCAAGAGACCCAGTACTTC	CASTRGDQETQYF	TRBJ2-5	.	.	TRBV28
TGTGCCAGCAGCCGGGGCGGCGGTGCTTTCTTT	CASSRGGGAFF	TRBJ1-1	.	.	TRBV3-1/TRBV3-2
TGTGCCATCAGAGTCTTTGAGGGGGCTAGATACAATGAGCAGTTCTTC	CAIRVFEGARYNEQFF	TRBJ2-1	TRBD1	.	TRBV10-3
TGCGCCAGCAGCGATTCAGGGCGCCAGGGGGCAGGAGCTTTCTTT	CASSDSGRQGAGAFF	TRBJ1-1	TRBD1	.	TRBV23-1
TGTGCCAGCAGTGCAGGCTATAGCAATCAGCCCCAGCATTTT	CASSAGYSNQPQHF	TRBJ1-5	.	.	TRBV5-8
TGCAGCGTTGAAGATCGGGGACTAAACTACGAGCAGTACTTC	CSVEDRGLNYEQYF	TRBJ2-7	TRBD2	.	TRBV29-1
TGCGCCAGCTCCACGACCGGGACAGGGTATGTTCCAAGCTCCTACAATGAGCAGTTCTTC	CASSTTGTGYVPSSYNEQFF	TRBJ2-1	TRBD1	.	TRBV5-1
TGTGCCAGTAGACAGCGGGGGGGCACAGATACGCAGTATTTT	CASRQRGGTDTQYF	TRBJ2-3	TRBD2	few	TRBV19
TGTGCCAGCAGTACAACGACAGGGGGCGACTCACCCCTCCACTTT	CASSTTTGGDSPLHF	TRBJ1-6	TRBD1	.	TRBV27
TGTGCCAGCAGCTGGATAGCGGGGCGTTACAATGAGCAGTTCTTC	CASSWIAGRYNEQFF	TRBJ2-1	TRBD2	.	TRBV7-3
TGTGCCACCAGCAGGGCTGGGACTGCCTCACCCGGGGAGCTGTTTTTT	CATSRAGTASPGELFF	TRBJ2-2	.	.	TRBV15